This T cell receptor (beta chain) emerged from a study of T cell responses to AZD1222 COVID-19 vaccine. Findings of the study overall: Increases in Spike-specific TCR breadth and depth were seen after two AZD1222 doses. Among those given AZD1222, only five or six were seropositive at baseline. Nearly half of spike-specific TCRs reportedly go after variant regions that carry no mutations. Possibly, clonal diversity was underestimated; donors were largely white British and included more females.

Note on this clone: Its target is unknown.

Per the germline V gene, CDR1 is SGHVS and CDR2 is FQNEAQ. The ends lost 5 bases at V and 3 bases at J; junction bases unmatched: 15. The CDR3 totals 17 residues. Assay: immunoSEQ multiplex PCR; the TCRdb copy retains only in-frame clones and omits some. The table shows about 140,000 clones, with around 92% occurring only once. V and J are TRBV7-8 and TRBJ2-7, with TRBD1 identical over 8 bases. The material sequenced was peripheral blood, taken on day 0 of AZD1222 vaccination. This clonotype originated in an adult in good health. The CDR3 DNA follows: TGTGCCAGCAGCACACGGACAGGGTTCGGGTCCTACTACGAGCAGTACTTC. Translating it yields CASSTRTGFGSYYEQYF.